This T cell receptor beta chain was sequenced during a study of siplizumab effects on memory and regulatory T cells. Notes on the study in general: For mappable alloreactive CD4+ clones, the mean Treg-derived fraction was 68.8% with siplizumab and under 35% in controls. Sequences below about 10^-5 frequency were poorly captured, limiting mapping of alloreactive clones.

Regarding this clone: Antigen specificity is unknown.

Produced via immunoSEQ multiplex PCR; TCRdb's table is partial and in-frame only. In the table there are roughly 110,000 clones, 90% to 95% of which are singletons. The clonotype originates from a human donor in good health. Sequencing was performed on non-Treg CD4+ T cells sorted from blood.

CDR3 loop: CASSRQTGESGYTF. The CDR3 nucleotides are TGTGCCAGCAGCCGGCAGACAGGGGAGAGTGGCTACACCTTC. The chain joins TRBV7-2 to TRBJ1-2, with TRBD1 identical over 8 bases. The CDR3 runs 14 residues. Germline-derived CDR1 and CDR2 are SGHTA and FQGNSA. With 5 bases clipped from V and 7 bases from J, the junction kept 9 bases outside the gene matches.